This T cell receptor beta chain was documented in a study of OX40 agonist ivuxolimab in advanced cancers. Germline-derived CDR1 and CDR2 are ENHRY and SYGVKD. This CDR3 region has 15 residues. The junction had 5 bases not matched to a gene; V was cut back by 4 bases and J by 1 base. Produced via immunoSEQ multiplex PCR; TCRdb's table is partial and in-frame only. The data hold around 67,000 clones, with 83% observed a single time. Sequenced material: CD4+ or CD8+ T cells sorted from blood, taken in a trial of the OX40 agonist ivuxolimab. The V gene is TRBV10-3, the J gene TRBJ2-3, with 7 bases fitting TRBD2. This clonotype originated in an adult with an advanced solid tumor such as melanoma, head and neck, liver or kidney cancer. The CDR3 DNA follows: TGTGCCATCAGTGTACTTGGGAGGGGCACAGATACGCAGTATTTT. Residues: CAISVLGRGTDTQYF.